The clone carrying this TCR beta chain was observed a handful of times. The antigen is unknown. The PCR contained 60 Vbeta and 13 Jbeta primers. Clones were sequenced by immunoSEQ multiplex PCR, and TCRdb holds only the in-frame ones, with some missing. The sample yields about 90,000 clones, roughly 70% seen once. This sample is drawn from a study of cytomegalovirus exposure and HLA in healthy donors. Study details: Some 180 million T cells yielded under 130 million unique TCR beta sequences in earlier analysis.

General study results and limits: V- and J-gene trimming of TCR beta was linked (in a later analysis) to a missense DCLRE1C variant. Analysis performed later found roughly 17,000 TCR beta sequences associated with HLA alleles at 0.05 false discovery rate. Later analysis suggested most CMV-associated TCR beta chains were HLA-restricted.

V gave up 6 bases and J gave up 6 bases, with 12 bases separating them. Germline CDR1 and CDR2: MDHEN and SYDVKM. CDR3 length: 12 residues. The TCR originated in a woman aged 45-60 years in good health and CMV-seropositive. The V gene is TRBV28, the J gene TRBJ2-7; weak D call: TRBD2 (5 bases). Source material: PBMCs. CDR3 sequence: CASSVDWSEQYF. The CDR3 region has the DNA TGTGCCAGCAGCGTGGACTGGAGCGAGCAGTACTTC.